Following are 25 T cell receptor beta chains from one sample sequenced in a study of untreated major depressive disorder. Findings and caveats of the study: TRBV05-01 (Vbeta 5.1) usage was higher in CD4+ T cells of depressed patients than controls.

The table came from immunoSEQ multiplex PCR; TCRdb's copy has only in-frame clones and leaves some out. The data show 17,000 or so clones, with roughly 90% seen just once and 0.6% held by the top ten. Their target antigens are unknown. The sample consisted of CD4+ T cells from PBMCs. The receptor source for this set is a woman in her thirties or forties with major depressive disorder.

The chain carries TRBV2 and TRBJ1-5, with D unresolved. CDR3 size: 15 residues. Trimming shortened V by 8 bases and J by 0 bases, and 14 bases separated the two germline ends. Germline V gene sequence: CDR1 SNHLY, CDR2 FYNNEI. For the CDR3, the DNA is TGTGCCAGCCGCCGAAATATTTATAGCAATCAGCCCCAGCATTTT. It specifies CASRRNIYSNQPQHF.

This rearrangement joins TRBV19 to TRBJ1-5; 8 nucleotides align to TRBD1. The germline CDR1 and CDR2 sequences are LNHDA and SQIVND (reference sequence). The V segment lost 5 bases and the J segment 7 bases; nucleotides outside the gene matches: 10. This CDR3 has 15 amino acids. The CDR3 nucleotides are TGTGCCAGTAGTTCTAACGGACAGGGCATCCAGCCCCAGCATTTT. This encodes CASSSNGQGIQPQHF. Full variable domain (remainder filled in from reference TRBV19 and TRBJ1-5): DGGITQSPKYLFRKEGQNVTLSCEQNLNHDAMYWYRQDPGQGLRLIYYSQIVNDFQKGDIAEGYSVSREKKESFPLTVTSAQKNPTAFYLCASSSNGQGIQPQHFGDGTRLSIL.

The DNA of the CDR3 is TGCGCCAGCAGCCCCTCGTCGGACAGGTTTGGGACTGAAGCTTTCTTT. This codes for CASSPSSDRFGTEAFF. The chain recombines TRBV5-1 with TRBJ1-1; TRBD1 aligns across 7 bases. Germline assignment: CDR1 SGHRS and CDR2 YFSETQ. With V trimmed by 4 bases and J by 5 bases, 14 bases remained unmatched. The CDR3 is 16 amino acids.

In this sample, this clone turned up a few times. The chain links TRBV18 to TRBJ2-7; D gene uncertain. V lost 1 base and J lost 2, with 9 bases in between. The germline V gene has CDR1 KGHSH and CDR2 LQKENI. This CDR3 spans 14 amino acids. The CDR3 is CASSPQWPTYEQYF. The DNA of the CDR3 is TGTGCCAGCTCACCACAGTGGCCAACCTACGAGCAGTACTTC.

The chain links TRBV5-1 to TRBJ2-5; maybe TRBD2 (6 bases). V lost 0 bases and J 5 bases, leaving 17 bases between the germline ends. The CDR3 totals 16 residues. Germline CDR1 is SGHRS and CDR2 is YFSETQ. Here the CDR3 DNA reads TGCGCCAGCAGCTTGGCCTACCCTTCCCGGGGGGAGACCCAGTACTTC. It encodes CASSLAYPSRGETQYF.

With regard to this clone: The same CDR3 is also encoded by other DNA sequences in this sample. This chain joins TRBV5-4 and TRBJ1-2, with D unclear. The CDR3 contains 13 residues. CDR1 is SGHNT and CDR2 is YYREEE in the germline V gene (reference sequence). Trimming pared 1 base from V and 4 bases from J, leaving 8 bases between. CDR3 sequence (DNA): TGTGCCAGCAGCTTGTCCGGATCCTATGGCTACACCTTC. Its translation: CASSLSGSYGYTF.

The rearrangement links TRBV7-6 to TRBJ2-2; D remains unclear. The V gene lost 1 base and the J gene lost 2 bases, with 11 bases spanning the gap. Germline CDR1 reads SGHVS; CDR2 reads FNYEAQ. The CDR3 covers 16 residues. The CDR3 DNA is TGTGCCAGCAGCTTAGGGCGACTGATTAACACCGGGGAGCTGTTTTTT. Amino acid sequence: CASSLGRLINTGELFF. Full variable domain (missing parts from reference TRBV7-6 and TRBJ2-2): GAGVSQSPRYKVTKRGQDVALRCDPISGHVSLYWYRQALGQGPEFLTYFNYEAQQDKSGLPNDRFSAERPEGSISTLTIQRTEQRDSAMYRCASSLGRLINTGELFFGEGSRLTVL.

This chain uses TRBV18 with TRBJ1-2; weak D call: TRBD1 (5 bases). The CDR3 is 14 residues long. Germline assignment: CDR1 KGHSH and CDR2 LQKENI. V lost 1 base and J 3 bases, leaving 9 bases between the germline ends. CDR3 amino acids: CASSPRQGDYGYTF. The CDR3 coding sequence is TGTGCCAGCTCACCACGCCAGGGCGACTATGGCTACACCTTC.

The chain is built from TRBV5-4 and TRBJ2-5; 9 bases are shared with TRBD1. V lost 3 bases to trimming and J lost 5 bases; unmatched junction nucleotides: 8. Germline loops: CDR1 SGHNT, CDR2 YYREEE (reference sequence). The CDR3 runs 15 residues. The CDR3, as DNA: TGTGCCAGCAGCTCCGGACAGGGGTGGCGGGAGACCCAGTACTTC. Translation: CASSSGQGWRETQYF.

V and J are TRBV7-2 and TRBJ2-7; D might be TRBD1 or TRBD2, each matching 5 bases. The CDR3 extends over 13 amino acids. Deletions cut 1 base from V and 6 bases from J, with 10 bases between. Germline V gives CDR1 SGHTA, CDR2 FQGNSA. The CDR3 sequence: CASSLVAGGEQYV. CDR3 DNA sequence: TGTGCCAGCAGCTTAGTAGCTGGGGGCGAGCAGTACGTC.

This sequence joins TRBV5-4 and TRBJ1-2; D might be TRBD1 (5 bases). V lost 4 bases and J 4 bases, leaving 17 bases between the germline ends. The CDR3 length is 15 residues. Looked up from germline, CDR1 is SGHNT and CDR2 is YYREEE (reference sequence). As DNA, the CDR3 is TGTGCCAGCAGCCCGGCCGGGACCGCGATCTATGGCTACACCTTC. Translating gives CASSPAGTAIYGYTF.

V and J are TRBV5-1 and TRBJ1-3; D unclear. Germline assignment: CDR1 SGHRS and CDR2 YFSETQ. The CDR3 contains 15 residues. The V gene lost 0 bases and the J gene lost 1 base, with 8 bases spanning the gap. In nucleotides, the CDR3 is TGCGCCAGCAGCTTGGCGCCGGGTTCTGGAAACACCATATATTTT. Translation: CASSLAPGSGNTIYF.

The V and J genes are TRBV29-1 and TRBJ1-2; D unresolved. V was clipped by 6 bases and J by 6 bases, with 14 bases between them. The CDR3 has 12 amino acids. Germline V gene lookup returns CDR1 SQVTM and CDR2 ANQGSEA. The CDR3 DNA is TGCAGCGTGGTCGCCTCCCGGGATGGCTACACCTTC. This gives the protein CSVVASRDGYTF.

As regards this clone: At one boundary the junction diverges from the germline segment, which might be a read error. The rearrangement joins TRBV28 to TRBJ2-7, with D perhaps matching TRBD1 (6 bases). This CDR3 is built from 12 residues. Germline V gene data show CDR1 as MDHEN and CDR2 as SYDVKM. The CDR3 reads CASSVGASGSHF. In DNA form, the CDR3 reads TGTGCCAGCAGTGTGGGGGCGTCGGGCAGTCACTTC. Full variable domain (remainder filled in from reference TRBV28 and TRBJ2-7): DVKVTQSSRYLVKRTGEKVFLECVQDMDHENMFWYRQDPGLGLRLIYFSYDVKMKEKGDIPEGYSVSREKKERFSLILESASTNQTSMYLCASSVGASGSHFGPGTRLTVT.

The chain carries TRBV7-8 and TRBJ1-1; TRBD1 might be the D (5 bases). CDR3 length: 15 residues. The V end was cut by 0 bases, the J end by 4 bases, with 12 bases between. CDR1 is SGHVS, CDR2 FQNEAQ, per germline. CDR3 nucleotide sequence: TGTGCCAGCAGCTTAGCGGAGGGGCCGACCACTGAAGCTTTCTTT. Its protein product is CASSLAEGPTTEAFF.

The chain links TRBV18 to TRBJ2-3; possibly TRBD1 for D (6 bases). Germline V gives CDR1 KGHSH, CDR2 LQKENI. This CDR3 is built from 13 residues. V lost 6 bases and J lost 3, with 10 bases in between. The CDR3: CASSQDSTDTQYF. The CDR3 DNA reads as TGTGCCAGCTCTCAGGACAGTACAGATACGCAGTATTTT.

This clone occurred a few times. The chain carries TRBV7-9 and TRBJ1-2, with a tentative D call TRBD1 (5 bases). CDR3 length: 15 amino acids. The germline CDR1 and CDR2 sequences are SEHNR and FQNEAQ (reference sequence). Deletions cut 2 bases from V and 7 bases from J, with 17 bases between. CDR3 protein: CASSLWAAGQGGYTF. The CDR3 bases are TGTGCCAGCAGCTTATGGGCGGCAGGGCAGGGTGGCTACACCTTC.

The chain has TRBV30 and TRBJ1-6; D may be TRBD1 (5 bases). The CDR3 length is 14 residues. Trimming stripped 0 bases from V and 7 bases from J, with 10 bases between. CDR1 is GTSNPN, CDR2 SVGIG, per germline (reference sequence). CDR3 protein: CAWSVGTGNSPLHF. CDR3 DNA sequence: TGTGCCTGGAGTGTAGGGACGGGGAATTCACCCCTCCACTTT.

The CDR3 is CASSPDKPGEKLFF. DNA for the CDR3: TGTGCCAGCTCACCAGATAAACCAGGGGAAAAACTGTTTTTT. The chain employs TRBV18 and TRBJ1-4; possibly TRBD1 for D (5 bases). V lost 2 bases to trimming and J lost 8 bases, with 12 bases between them. CDR1 and CDR2 from the germline V gene are KGHSH and LQKENI. The CDR3 covers 14 residues.

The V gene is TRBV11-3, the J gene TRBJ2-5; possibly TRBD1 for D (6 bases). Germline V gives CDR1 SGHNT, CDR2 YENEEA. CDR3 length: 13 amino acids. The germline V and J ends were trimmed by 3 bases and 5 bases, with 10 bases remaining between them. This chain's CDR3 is CASSFRGRETQYF. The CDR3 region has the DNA TGTGCCAGCAGCTTCAGGGGACGCGAGACCCAGTACTTC.

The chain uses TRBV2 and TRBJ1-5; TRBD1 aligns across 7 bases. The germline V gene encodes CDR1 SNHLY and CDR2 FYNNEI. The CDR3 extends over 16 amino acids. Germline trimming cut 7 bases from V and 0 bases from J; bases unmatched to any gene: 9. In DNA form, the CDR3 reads TGTGCCAGCAATATAAAGGGGGCTTATAGCAATCAGCCCCAGCATTTT. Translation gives CASNIKGAYSNQPQHF.

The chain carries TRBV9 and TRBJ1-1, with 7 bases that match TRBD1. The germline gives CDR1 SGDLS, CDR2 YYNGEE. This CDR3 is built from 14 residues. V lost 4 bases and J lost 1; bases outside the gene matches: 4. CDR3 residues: CASSSRQGNTEAFF. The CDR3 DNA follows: TGTGCCAGCAGCTCCAGACAGGGGAACACTGAAGCTTTCTTT.

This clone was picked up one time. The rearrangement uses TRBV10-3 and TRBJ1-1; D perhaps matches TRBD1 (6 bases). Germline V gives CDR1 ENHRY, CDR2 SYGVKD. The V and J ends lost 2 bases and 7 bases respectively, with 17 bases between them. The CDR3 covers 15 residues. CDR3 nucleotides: TGTGCCATCAGTGAGAAGGGGGGCGCCTTGAGTGAAGCTTTCTTT. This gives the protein CAISEKGGALSEAFF.

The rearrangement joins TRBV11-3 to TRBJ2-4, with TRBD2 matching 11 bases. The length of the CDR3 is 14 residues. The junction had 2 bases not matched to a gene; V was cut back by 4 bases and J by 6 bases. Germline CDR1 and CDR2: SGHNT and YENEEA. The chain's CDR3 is CASSSSGGRNIQYF. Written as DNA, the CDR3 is TGTGCCAGCAGCTCTAGCGGGGGGCGAAACATTCAGTACTTC.

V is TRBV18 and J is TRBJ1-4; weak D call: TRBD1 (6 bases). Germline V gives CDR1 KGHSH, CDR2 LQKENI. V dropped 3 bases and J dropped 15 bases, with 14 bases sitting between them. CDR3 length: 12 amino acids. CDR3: CASSPVQRGVFF. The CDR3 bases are TGTGCCAGCTCACCCGTGCAGAGGGGGGTGTTTTTT. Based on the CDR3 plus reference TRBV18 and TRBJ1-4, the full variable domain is NAGVMQNPRHLVRRRGQEARLRCSPMKGHSHVYWYRQLPEEGLKFMVYLQKENIIDESGMPKERFSAEFPKEGPSILRIQQVVRGDSAAYFCASSPVQRGVFFGSGTQLSVL.